This is a list of T cell receptor beta chains from one sample in a study of blood T cell repertoires in COVID-19. The method was immunoSEQ multiplex PCR; TCRdb's version includes in-frame clones alone and lacks a portion of them. The sample includes around 60,000 clones, approximately 77% seen only once; the top ten take 25% to 40%. Input material: peripheral blood. The receptors derive from a human donor in a cohort sampled during active COVID-19. CDR3s include the opening cysteine and the closing phenylalanine or tryptophan.

v_call cdr3_aa
TRBV30 CAWSVSVNTEAFF
TRBV18 CASRGTAYEQYF
TRBV19 CASTPGIVGYTF
TRBV25-1 CASSDQQGRETQYF
TRBV4-3 CASSQDLAGRGASYEQYF
TRBV7-2 CASSPPGGSNQPQHF
TRBV10-3 CAISDLGTAEKLFF
TRBV2 CASKGTSGNNQETQYF
TRBV18 CASSVGTVFGYEQYF
TRBV5-5 CASSWGQGNNEQFF
TRBV6-5 CASSNRGLRGEKLFF
TRBV5-1 CASSRGTGHFGYTF
TRBV6-2/TRBV6-3 CASSSGQSEAFF
TRBV5-1 CASSFEAASVVEQFF
TRBV7-9 CASSLGPGSDTQYF
TRBV3-1/TRBV3-2 CASSQDLSSNQPQHF
TRBV3-1/TRBV3-2 CASSQNLNSKNIQYF
TRBV5-8 CASSWWTAVSGANVLTF
TRBV18 CASSPRLAGGPGNEQFF
TRBV5-4 CASSLSGDSYNEQFF
TRBV5-1 CASSLSGGSYNEQFF
TRBV4-3 CASSRTPPRGTGDTDTQYF